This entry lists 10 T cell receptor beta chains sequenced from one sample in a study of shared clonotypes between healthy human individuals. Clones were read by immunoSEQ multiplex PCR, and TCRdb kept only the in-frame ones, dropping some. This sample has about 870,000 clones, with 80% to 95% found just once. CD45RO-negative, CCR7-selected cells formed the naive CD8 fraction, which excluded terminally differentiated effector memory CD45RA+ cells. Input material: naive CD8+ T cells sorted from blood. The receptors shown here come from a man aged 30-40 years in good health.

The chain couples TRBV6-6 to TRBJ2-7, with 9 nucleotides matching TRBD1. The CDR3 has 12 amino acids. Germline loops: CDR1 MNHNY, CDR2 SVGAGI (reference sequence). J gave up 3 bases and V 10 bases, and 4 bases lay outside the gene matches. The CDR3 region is CATGTGFYEQYF. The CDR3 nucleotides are TGTGCCACCGGGACAGGGTTCTACGAGCAGTACTTC.

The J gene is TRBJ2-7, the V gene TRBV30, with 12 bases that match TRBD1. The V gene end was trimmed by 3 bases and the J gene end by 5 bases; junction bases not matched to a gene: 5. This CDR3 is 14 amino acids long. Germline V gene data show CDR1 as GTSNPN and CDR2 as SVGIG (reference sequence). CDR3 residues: CAWSAGTGGDEQYF. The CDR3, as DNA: TGTGCCTGGAGCGCCGGGACAGGGGGCGACGAGCAGTACTTC.

The CDR3 nucleotides read TGTGCCAGCAGTGAAGGCATGGGACTAGGGTACAATGAGCAGTTCTTC. Translating gives CASSEGMGLGYNEQFF. The genes are TRBV2 and TRBJ2-1, with 8 bases lining up with TRBD2. Germline-derived CDR1 and CDR2 are SNHLY and FYNNEI. Trimming cost V 1 base and J 4 bases; bases outside gene matches: 6. CDR3 length equals 16 residues. The full variable domain, rest sourced from reference TRBV2 and TRBJ2-1, is EPEVTQTPSHQVTQMGQEVILRCVPISNHLYFYWYRQILGQKVEFLVSFYNNEISEKSEIFDDQFSVERPDGSNFTLKIRSTKLEDSAMYFCASSEGMGLGYNEQFFGPGTRLTVL.

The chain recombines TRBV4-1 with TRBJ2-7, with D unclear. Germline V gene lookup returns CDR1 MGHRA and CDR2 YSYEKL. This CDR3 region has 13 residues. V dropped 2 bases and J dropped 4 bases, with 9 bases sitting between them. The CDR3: CASSQPGSYEQYF. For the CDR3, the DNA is TGCGCCAGCAGCCAACCTGGCTCGTACGAGCAGTACTTC.

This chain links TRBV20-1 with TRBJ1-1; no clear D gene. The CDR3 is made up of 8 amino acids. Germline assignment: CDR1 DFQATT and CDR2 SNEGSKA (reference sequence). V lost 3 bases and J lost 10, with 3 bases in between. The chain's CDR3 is CSASPAFF. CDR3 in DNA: TGCAGTGCTAGCCCAGCTTTCTTT.

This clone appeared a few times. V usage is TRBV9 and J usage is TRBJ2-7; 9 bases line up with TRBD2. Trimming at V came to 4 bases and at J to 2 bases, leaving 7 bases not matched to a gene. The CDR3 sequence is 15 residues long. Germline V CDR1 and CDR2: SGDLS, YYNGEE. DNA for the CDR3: TGTGCCAGCAGCCACCGTAGCGGGGGCACCTACGAGCAGTACTTC. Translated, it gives CASSHRSGGTYEQYF.

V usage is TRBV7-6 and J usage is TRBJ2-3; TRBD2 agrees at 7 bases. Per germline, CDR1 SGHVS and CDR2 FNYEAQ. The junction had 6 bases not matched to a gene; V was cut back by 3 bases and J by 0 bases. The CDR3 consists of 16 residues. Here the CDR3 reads CASSFPRGGSTDTQYF. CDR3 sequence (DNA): TGTGCCAGCAGCTTCCCCCGCGGGGGTAGCACAGATACGCAGTATTTT.

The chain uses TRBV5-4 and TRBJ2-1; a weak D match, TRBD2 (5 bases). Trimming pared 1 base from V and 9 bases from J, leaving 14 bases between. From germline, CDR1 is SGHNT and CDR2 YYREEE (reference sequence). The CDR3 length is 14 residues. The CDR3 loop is CASSLRGFVGEQFF. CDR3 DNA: TGTGCCAGCAGCTTGAGAGGGTTCGTCGGTGAGCAGTTCTTC.

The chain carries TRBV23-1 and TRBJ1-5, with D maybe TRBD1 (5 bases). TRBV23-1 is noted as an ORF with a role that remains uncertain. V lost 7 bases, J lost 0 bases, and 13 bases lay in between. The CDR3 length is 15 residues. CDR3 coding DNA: TGCGCCAGCACCTTAAGGGACGATAGCAATCAGCCCCAGCATTTT. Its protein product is CASTLRDDSNQPQHF.

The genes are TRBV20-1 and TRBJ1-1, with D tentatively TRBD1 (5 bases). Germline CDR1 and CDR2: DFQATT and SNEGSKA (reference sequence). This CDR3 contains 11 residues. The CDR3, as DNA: TGCAGGTCGAGGGGAGACACTGAAGCTTTCTTT. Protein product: CRSRGDTEAFF.